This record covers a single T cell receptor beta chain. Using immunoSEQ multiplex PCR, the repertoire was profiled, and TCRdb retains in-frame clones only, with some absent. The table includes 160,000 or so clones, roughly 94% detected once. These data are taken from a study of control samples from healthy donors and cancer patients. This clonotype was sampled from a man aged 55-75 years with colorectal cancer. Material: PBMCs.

Here the CDR3 DNA reads TGTGCCAGTAGTATGGGGACCTACAATGAGCAGTTCTTC. This gives the protein CASSMGTYNEQFF. This chain joins TRBV19 and TRBJ2-1; D unresolved. CDR1 and CDR2 from the germline V gene are LNHDA and SQIVND (reference sequence). The CDR3 has 13 residues. The V end was cut by 3 bases, the J end by 2 bases, with 5 bases between.